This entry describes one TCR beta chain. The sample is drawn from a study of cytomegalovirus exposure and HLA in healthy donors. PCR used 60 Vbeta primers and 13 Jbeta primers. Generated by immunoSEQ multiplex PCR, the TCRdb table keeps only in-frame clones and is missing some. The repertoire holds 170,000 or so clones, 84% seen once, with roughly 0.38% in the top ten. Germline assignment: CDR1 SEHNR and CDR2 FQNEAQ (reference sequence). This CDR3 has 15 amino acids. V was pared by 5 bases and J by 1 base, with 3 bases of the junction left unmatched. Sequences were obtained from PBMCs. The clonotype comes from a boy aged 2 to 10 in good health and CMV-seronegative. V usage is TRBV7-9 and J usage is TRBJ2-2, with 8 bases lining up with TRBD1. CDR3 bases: TGTGCCAGCAGCCCCGGGACAGGGAACACCGGGGAGCTGTTTTTT. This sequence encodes CASSPGTGNTGELFF.